Below, 10 T cell receptor beta chains from the same sample are listed, as sequenced in a study of OX40 agonist ivuxolimab in advanced cancers. Using immunoSEQ multiplex PCR, the repertoire was profiled, and TCRdb retains in-frame clones only, with some absent. The repertoire has about 110,000 clones, less than 95% of them found once; the top ten carry around 0.61%. Sequenced material: CD4+ or CD8+ T cells sorted from blood, taken in a trial of the OX40 agonist ivuxolimab. The receptors stem from an adult with an advanced solid tumor such as melanoma, head and neck, liver or kidney cancer.

This chain connects TRBV5-6 to TRBJ2-2; D might be TRBD2 (6 bases). The V and J ends lost 1 base and 6 bases respectively, with 16 bases between them. Germline CDR1 and CDR2: SGHDT and YYEEEE. The CDR3 has 16 amino acids. Here the CDR3 DNA reads TGTGCCAGCAGCTTGTCCCGGCGGGGATGGGCCGGGGAGCTGTTTTTT. Its translation is CASSLSRRGWAGELFF.

There are a few counts of this clone. The chain is built from TRBV21-1 and TRBJ2-1; the D call of TRBD2 is as the table states it, not checked on the DNA. TRBV21-1 represents a pseudogene. The CDR3 is 17 amino acids. The chain's CDR3 is CASSKEGLAGVGGEQFF. DNA of the CDR3: TGTGCCAGCAGCAAAGAAGGGCTAGCGGGAGTAGGTGGTGAGCAGTTCTTC.

As for this clone: Other DNA sequences from this sample encode an identical CDR3 as well. This sequence joins TRBV9 and TRBJ2-1; weak D call: TRBD2 (6 bases). The CDR3 is made up of 15 amino acids. V lost 0 bases and J 4 bases, leaving 11 bases between the germline ends. Germline-derived CDR1 and CDR2 are SGDLS and YYNGEE. CDR3 bases: TGTGCCAGCAGCGTAGCTAGCGACCCATACAATGAGCAGTTCTTC. Amino acids: CASSVASDPYNEQFF.

V gene TRBV30 combines with J gene TRBJ1-2; D gene uncertain. Germline lookup yields CDR1 GTSNPN and CDR2 SVGIG (reference sequence). The CDR3 length is 11 residues. CDR3: CAILLGYGYTF. DNA for the CDR3: TGTGCAATCCTTCTAGGTTATGGCTACACCTTC. Combining the CDR3 with reference TRBV30 and TRBJ1-2 gives the whole variable domain SQTIHQWPATLVQPVGSPLSLECTVEGTSNPNLYWYRQAAGRGLQLLFYSVGIGQISSEVPQNLSASRPQDRQFILSSKKLLLSDSGFYLCAILLGYGYTFGSGTRLTVV.

The J gene is TRBJ2-7, the V gene TRBV27; possibly TRBD1 or TRBD2 for D (6 bases each). Germline V gene lookup returns CDR1 MNHEY and CDR2 SMNVEV (reference sequence). The ends were cut back, 7 bases at V and 5 bases at J, with 18 bases in the middle. CDR3 size: 14 residues. CDR3: CASNLQGAGHEQYF. The CDR3 DNA reads as TGTGCCAGCAATCTACAGGGTGCGGGGCACGAGCAGTACTTC.

This clone has just one count. This rearrangement joins TRBV10-1 to TRBJ2-2; 7 positions agree with TRBD2. The CDR3 spans 13 residues. V lost 3 bases and J lost 7; bases outside the gene matches: 2. Germline CDR1 reads WNHNN; CDR2 reads SYGVQD (reference sequence). CDR3 protein: CASSELASGELFF. The CDR3 nucleotides are TGCGCCAGCAGTGAACTAGCGAGCGGGGAGCTGTTTTTT.

V is TRBV7-9 and J is TRBJ2-7; 9 bases match TRBD1. Germline V gene data show CDR1 as SEHNR and CDR2 as FQNEAQ (reference sequence). CDR3 length equals 14 residues. V lost 4 bases, J lost 2 bases, and 3 bases stayed unmatched. The CDR3 DNA is TGTGCCAGCAGCTCGGGACAGGGCGCCTACGAGCAGTACTTC. It encodes CASSSGQGAYEQYF. The complete variable domain, with remaining parts taken from reference TRBV7-9 and TRBJ2-7, reads DTGVSQNPRHKITKRGQNVTFRCDPISEHNRLYWYRQTLGQGPEFLTYFQNEAQLEKSRLLSDRFSAERPKGSFSTLEIQRTEQGDSAMYLCASSSGQGAYEQYFGPGTRLTVT.

The chain combines TRBV6-1 with TRBJ2-2; D is ambiguous. This CDR3 is built from 13 residues. From germline, CDR1 is MNHNS and CDR2 SASEGT. The ends were cut back, 4 bases at V and 3 bases at J, with 6 bases in the middle. CDR3 DNA sequence: TGTGCCAGCAGTGCCGAGTACACCGGGGAGCTGTTTTTT. Protein product: CASSAEYTGELFF.

The chain employs TRBV6-1 and TRBJ2-5; D remains ambiguous. This CDR3 contains 13 residues. The germline V gene encodes CDR1 MNHNS and CDR2 SASEGT. V gave up 1 base and J gave up 2 bases, with 5 bases separating them. This CDR3 reads CASSEGAQETQYF. Here the CDR3 DNA reads TGTGCCAGCAGTGAAGGGGCGCAAGAGACCCAGTACTTC.

The J gene is TRBJ2-2, the V gene TRBV9; no clear D gene. The CDR3 contains 12 residues. V was shortened by 0 bases and J by 4 bases, with 1 base between the two germline ends. Germline CDR1 SGDLS, CDR2 YYNGEE. CDR3 amino acids: CASSVGTGELFF. The CDR3 DNA is TGTGCCAGCAGCGTAGGCACCGGGGAGCTGTTTTTT. Full variable domain (missing parts from reference TRBV9 and TRBJ2-2): DSGVTQTPKHLITATGQRVTLRCSPRSGDLSVYWYQQSLDQGLQFLIQYYNGEERAKGNILERFSAQQFPDLHSELNLSSLELGDSALYFCASSVGTGELFFGEGSRLTVL.